Listed here are 20 T cell receptor beta chains from one sample, sequenced in a study of cytomegalovirus exposure and HLA in healthy donors. Vbeta (60) and Jbeta (13) primers were used in the PCR. Produced via immunoSEQ multiplex PCR; TCRdb's table is partial and in-frame only. The sample includes about 170,000 clones, roughly 83% seen only once; the top ten take approximately 2.4%. Sequencing input: PBMCs. These receptor sequences come from a woman aged 50 to 60 in good health and CMV-seronegative.

The chain uses TRBV19 and TRBJ1-5, with 9 bases that match TRBD1. Germline V CDR1 and CDR2: LNHDA, SQIVND (reference sequence). The CDR3 length is 16 residues. V was clipped by 4 bases and J by 0 bases; unmatched bases: 4. In DNA, the CDR3 is TGTGCCAGTAGTACCGGGACAGGGAGTAGCAATCAGCCCCAGCATTTT. It translates to CASSTGTGSSNQPQHF.

This clone was observed a few times. J is TRBJ2-5 and V is TRBV10-2; 12 bases line up with TRBD2. This CDR3 is 14 amino acids long. CDR1 and CDR2 (germline): WSHSY, SAAADI. V lost 6 bases, J lost 4 bases, and 3 bases stayed unmatched. CDR3 nucleotides: TGCGCCAGCAGACTAGCGGGAGGTGGAGAGACCCAGTACTTC. Translation: CASRLAGGGETQYF.

Only a few counts were recorded for this clone. The rearrangement joins TRBV7-9 to TRBJ1-2; 7 bases line up with TRBD1. V shed 2 bases, J shed 5 bases, and the junction held 11 bases outside the gene matches. Germline-derived CDR1 and CDR2 are SEHNR and FQNEAQ (reference sequence). The CDR3 consists of 16 residues. The CDR3 region has the DNA TGTGCCAGCAGCTTAACTGTTGGGACAGAGATATATGGCTACACCTTC. Translating gives CASSLTVGTEIYGYTF.

A note on this clone: Different DNA sequences within this sample yield the same CDR3. CDR3 sequence reads: CATSPTSGSYEQYF. CDR3 coding DNA: TGTGCCACCAGCCCGACTAGCGGGAGCTACGAGCAGTACTTC. V usage is TRBV15 and J usage is TRBJ2-7, with 12 bases fitting TRBD2. Trimming at V came to 5 bases and at J to 3 bases, leaving 2 bases not matched to a gene. The CDR3 runs 14 residues. Germline V CDR1 and CDR2: LNHNV, YYDKDF (reference sequence).

The chain links TRBV19 to TRBJ2-1; 7 nucleotides match TRBD2. Germline loops: CDR1 LNHDA, CDR2 SQIVND (reference sequence). The ends lost 1 base at V and 8 bases at J; junction bases unmatched: 5. There are 14 residues in the CDR3. This CDR3 is CASSIGGGRDEQFF. The CDR3, as DNA: TGTGCCAGTAGTATAGGAGGTGGGAGGGATGAGCAGTTCTTC.

The chain has TRBV28 and TRBJ1-1; D possibly corresponds to TRBD1 (5 bases). The germline gives CDR1 MDHEN, CDR2 SYDVKM. The CDR3 has 12 amino acids. With 7 bases removed from V and 10 bases from J, the gap between germline ends came to 16 bases. The CDR3 spells CASISGAVGAFF. In DNA, the CDR3 is TGTGCCAGCATTAGCGGGGCAGTAGGAGCTTTCTTT.

The chain has TRBV5-8 and TRBJ2-7; 8 bases match TRBD2. Germline CDR1 SGHTS, CDR2 YDEGEE. The CDR3 is made up of 16 amino acids. Trimming took 1 base from V and 2 from J; bases not matched to a gene: 8. CDR3 DNA sequence: TGTGCCAGCAGCTTGAGGCTAGCGGGCGTCCCCTACGAGCAGTACTTC. As protein: CASSLRLAGVPYEQYF.

The chain recombines TRBV5-6 with TRBJ1-3, with D hard to call. The V end lost 0 bases, the J end lost 4 bases, and 8 bases lay between the germline ends. The germline CDR1 and CDR2 sequences are SGHDT and YYEEEE. This CDR3 region has 14 residues. The CDR3 region has the DNA TGTGCCAGCAGCTTGGGGCTTTCAGGAAACACCATATATTTT. Translating it yields CASSLGLSGNTIYF.

The V gene is TRBV15, the J gene TRBJ2-7, with 9 bases that match TRBD1. Trimming cost V 2 bases and J 2 bases; bases outside gene matches: 1. The V gene's germline CDR1 is LNHNV and CDR2 YYDKDF (reference sequence). The CDR3 covers 14 residues. The CDR3 sequence: CATSRRDRAYEQYF. The CDR3 DNA sequence: TGTGCCACCAGCAGACGGGACAGGGCCTACGAGCAGTACTTC. Full variable domain (outside the CDR3, taken from reference TRBV15 and TRBJ2-7): DAMVIQNPRYQVTQFGKPVTLSCSQTLNHNVMYWYQQKSSQAPKLLFHYYDKDFNNEADTPDNFQSRRPNTSFCFLDIRSPGLGDTAMYLCATSRRDRAYEQYFGPGTRLTVT.

The chain combines TRBV4-3 with TRBJ1-5; no firm D call. V was trimmed by 0 bases and J by 7 bases, leaving 7 bases between them. CDR3 length: 13 amino acids. The germline CDR1 and CDR2 sequences are LGHNA and YSLEER. CDR3: CASSQDFVQPQHF. CDR3 sequence (DNA): TGCGCCAGCAGCCAAGATTTCGTACAGCCCCAGCATTTT.

This sequence joins TRBV11-2 and TRBJ2-5; D might be TRBD1 (5 bases). The tail of the sequence fits TRBJ2-7 better, so the J call may be wrong. Germline values: CDR1 SGHAT, CDR2 FQNNGV. CDR3 length equals 13 residues. CDR3 nucleotide sequence: TGTGCCAGCAGCCACCTAGGGGCCTACGAGCAGTACTTC. It codes for CASSHLGAYEQYF.

The rearrangement uses TRBV11-2 and TRBJ2-1; maybe TRBD2 (5 bases). Germline CDR1 SGHAT, CDR2 FQNNGV. Deletions cut 4 bases from V and 4 bases from J, with 5 bases between. The CDR3 consists of 12 residues. DNA of the CDR3: TGTGCCAGCAGCTCGGGGTACAATGAGCAGTTCTTC. Its protein is CASSSGYNEQFF. Based on the CDR3 plus reference TRBV11-2 and TRBJ2-1, the full variable domain is EAGVAQSPRYKIIEKRQSVAFWCNPISGHATLYWYQQILGQGPKLLIQFQNNGVVDDSQLPKDRFSAERLKGVDSTLKIQPAKLEDSAVYLCASSSGYNEQFFGPGTRLTVL.

Only one count was recorded for this clone. The DNA for the CDR3 is TGTGCCAGCAGTTACGACTGGGACAGGGTAGAGACCCAGTACTTC. Its translation is CASSYDWDRVETQYF. The V call is TRBV6-5, the J call TRBJ2-5; 9 nucleotides agree with TRBD1. Losses at the gene ends were 2 bases for V and 4 bases for J; bases not matched to a gene: 5. Germline V CDR1 and CDR2: MNHEY, SVGAGI. The CDR3 totals 15 residues.

CDR3 residues: CASSPTGLEKYEQYF. CDR3 sequence (DNA): TGTGCCAGCTCACCGACGGGACTGGAAAAATACGAGCAGTACTTC. V gene TRBV18 combines with J gene TRBJ2-7, with D perhaps TRBD2 (6 bases). The V end lost 3 bases, the J end lost 4 bases, and 16 bases lay between the germline ends. From germline, CDR1 is KGHSH and CDR2 LQKENI. This CDR3 has 15 amino acids.

This clone was found a few times. As DNA, the CDR3 is TGCGCCAGCAGCCTGGGCACAGGGGGGAAACTGTTTTTT. Its translation: CASSLGTGGKLFF. V is TRBV5-1 and J is TRBJ1-4, with 8 bases matching TRBD1. This CDR3 comprises 13 residues. Germline CDR1 reads SGHRS; CDR2 reads YFSETQ. J lost 11 bases, V lost 4 bases, and 7 bases had no gene match.

V gene TRBV27 combines with J gene TRBJ2-5, with TRBD1 as a possible D gene (6 bases). V dropped 5 bases and J dropped 8 bases, with 12 bases sitting between them. This CDR3 spans 12 amino acids. CDR1 and CDR2 (germline): MNHEY, SMNVEV (reference sequence). In DNA form, the CDR3 reads TGTGCCAGCAGTCCCCCGACAGGCACCCAGTACTTC. Translated: CASSPPTGTQYF.

The genes are TRBV6-4 and TRBJ2-7, with TRBD2 matching 9 bases. The junction had 5 bases not matched to a gene; V was cut back by 4 bases and J by 1 base. Germline CDR1 is MRHNA and CDR2 is SNTAGT. The CDR3 runs to 15 residues. The CDR3 region is CASSVAAGGSYEQYF. As DNA, the CDR3 is TGTGCCAGCAGTGTCGCAGCGGGGGGTTCCTACGAGCAGTACTTC.

This clone was counted once. This chain joins TRBV27 and TRBJ1-6; TRBD1 matches 10 bases. Germline CDR1 MNHEY, CDR2 SMNVEV (reference sequence). V shed 2 bases, J shed 9 bases, and the junction held 4 bases outside the gene matches. This CDR3 has 15 residues. CDR3 nucleotides: TGTGCCAGCAGTTTAATTGGGACAGGGGTTTCACCCCTCCACTTT. As protein: CASSLIGTGVSPLHF.

The gene calls are TRBV6-6 and TRBJ2-7; the D is unclear. This CDR3 spans 12 amino acids. The germline gives CDR1 MNHNY, CDR2 SVGAGI (reference sequence). Trimming stripped 7 bases from V and 3 bases from J, with 10 bases between. CDR3 loop: CASTSTVYEQYF. The CDR3 bases are TGTGCCAGCACTTCGACTGTCTACGAGCAGTACTTC.

This clone was observed a handful of times. The chain is built from TRBV7-2 and TRBJ2-2, with D perhaps matching TRBD2 (6 bases). Between the trimmed V and J ends, which lost 0 bases and 8 bases, there was a span of 7 bases. Germline CDR1 reads SGHTA; CDR2 reads FQGNSA. The CDR3 has 13 amino acids. Written as DNA, the CDR3 is TGTGCCAGCAGCTTAGCGGAGGGTGGGGAGCTGTTTTTT. Residues: CASSLAEGGELFF.